This paragraph reports one TCR beta chain. Its recognized antigen is unknown. No clone much larger than this one lies a single base away; base qualities are absent. V trim: 5 bases; J trim: 4 bases; unmatched bases: 6. The CDR3 sequence holds 14 residues, the cysteine and phenylalanine included. Only CDR3 DNA is held: 42 bases, read in frame from base 1. The germline V gene (reference sequence) specifies LNHDA as CDR1 and SQIVND as CDR2. The cohort comprised 710 or so healthy bone marrow donors. At the time of sampling, all cohort members were nominally healthy, though unrecorded immune exposures were likely present. The donor was CMV seronegative and belonged to the group of over 300 seronegative cohort members. Every donor gave a peripheral blood sample, and the peripheral blood mononuclear cells from that sample were used for TCR beta sequencing. The Qiagen DNeasy Blood Extraction Kit was used to extract genomic DNA from the blood cell samples.

These data originate in a study of cytomegalovirus exposure and HLA in healthy donors (TCRdb year 2017). Context from the whole study: According to an earlier analysis of 587 of the donors, about 179 million T cells yielded over 100 million unique TCR beta sequences and about 300 Gb of sequence data. An early release that covered about 640 HLA-typed donors contained approximately 290 gigabases of sequencing data and some 87 million unique TCR sequences. The genetic ancestry cluster associated with self-reported Caucasian donors included 65% to 90% of the 398 genotyped donors. The study aimed to test whether cataloging public T cell receptors could reveal signatures of past pathogen exposure. The study used immunosequencing to profile the T cell repertoires of 666 subjects and linked those repertoires to cytomegalovirus serostatus. A separate validation cohort of over a hundred different subjects was used in addition to the roughly 620-subject first cohort. To predict cytomegalovirus infection status, the study combined high-throughput TCR immunosequencing, statistical association of individual TCRs with disease status, and machine learning. A later analysis re-examined previously published TCR beta repertoires from just over 650 donors and added high-resolution HLA genotyping to investigate patterns of TCR occurrence. Rather than using new phenotypic data, the later analysis identified candidate immune exposures from TCR beta sequences and from how often those sequences occurred across donors. In an earlier analysis of around 540 of the donors, high-throughput TCR beta sequencing was used to judge whether each TCR beta V gene segment behaved as functional or pseudogenic. Donor age, sex, ethnicity and CMV serostatus were compiled alongside the repertoire data. A later genetic analysis used genome-wide SNP genotypes for about 65% of the 666 donors, treating that subset as a discovery cohort. All discovery cohort repertoires had been generated on a single sequencing platform. Class I and class II HLA loci were covered by the typing at four-digit resolution. Typing coverage varied by locus: roughly 629-630 donors for A, B, C, DRB1 and DQB1; approximately 520 for DQA1; more than 600 for DPA1; some 470 for DPB1. Roughly 5 DR-DQ haplotypes were treated as single units for association and clustering because of strong linkage in the cohort. Among roughly 400 genotyped donors of the cohort, an average of around 220,000 unique TCR beta nucleotide sequences was sequenced per donor, of which about 19% were non-productive.

General findings and caveats noted by the study authors: In vitro tests confirmed that a few of the cytomegalovirus-associated TCR beta chains recognize cytomegalovirus antigens. A later analysis associated about 17,000 TCR beta sequences with specific HLA alleles at a false discovery rate of 0.05. Correlated functional status among segregating V segments might be attributable to linkage disequilibrium, but an unknown experimental factor could not be ruled out. A cluster of highly shared sequence variants was judged likely to represent a technical artifact of the sequencing pipeline. Most CMV-associated TCR beta chains appeared to be HLA-restricted in a later analysis, and the HLA associations seemed to be driven largely by CMV exposure. A further reported finding was that TCR beta sequences accurately predicted the HLA-A and HLA-B alleles for most subjects in the first cohort. This cohort had only TCR beta chains sequenced, and the lack of alpha or paired-chain data limited which features could be detected. The classifier was reported to diagnose cytomegalovirus status with high specificity and sensitivity in both the original cohort and the validation cohort. In the study, some 180 TCR beta chains were listed as associated with cytomegalovirus. Strong co-occurrence of HLA alleles, especially DR and DQ, made assigning TCR associations to individual alleles difficult. In an earlier analysis of around 600 of the donors, most TCR beta V segments were observed in productive rearrangements about 87% or about 30% of the time, broadly matching IMGT annotations. Sequencing depth was assumed to be roughly uniform across donors in the presence/absence analyses, though that assumption may not hold. In a later analysis, HLA-associated TCR beta chains showed more clonal expansion and lower generation probabilities than non-associated chains that were equally common. It was suggested by the authors that the approach could potentially be generalized to other disease states and immunological phenotypes. Several of the top co-occurrence clusters appeared to be linked to parvovirus B19, influenza, CMV and Epstein-Barr virus, according to a later analysis. The 87-base-pair reads could not distinguish some IMGT-functional V segments, including TRBV6-2 and TRBV6-3, so those segments were excluded. Most TCR sequences were observed very rarely across donors, whereas some public TCRs were present in many individuals. Because HLA typing was missing for some donors at each locus, association tests included only the typed subset. Compared with the approximately 710-donor mean, donors in an Asian-associated ancestry cluster had fewer N-insertions in productive TCRs, according to a later genetic analysis. V-gene and J-gene trimming of TCR beta chains was associated with a missense DCLRE1C variant in a later genetic analysis, and the association was replicated in an independent cohort. In a later analysis, the rate of TCR association differed among HLA loci, with DRB1 alleles having the most associated TCRs and HLA-C alleles having the fewest. Some 15 rarely observed V segments, including chromosome 9 orphons, were excluded from the earlier analysis of some 590 of the donors because counts were too low. For the cohort, immune exposure information was limited to CMV serostatus.

The library was obtained by the immunoSEQ multiplex PCR assay. For the multiplex PCR, a mixture combining 60 forward primers for TCR Vbeta segments and 13 reverse primers for TCR Jbeta segments was used. The CDR3 region of rearranged TCR beta genes was amplified from genomic DNA with a multiplex PCR assay. The Illumina HiSeq System was used to sequence the amplified TCR beta libraries as 87-base-pair reads. In the paper's pipeline: Across the 500 to 700 repertoires, a later analysis counted around 80 million unique TCR beta chains, 9.5 million to 13 million of which were shared by at least two donors. A nearest-neighbor algorithm error-corrected the raw reads and collapsed the reads into unique sequences, merging closely related sequences to remove PCR and sequencing errors. Alignment of CDR3 sequences to IMGT reference sequences was used to assign V, D and J gene segments. For a sequence to be retained, a match of at least six nucleotides to both a V gene segment and a J gene segment was required. A rearrangement counted as productive if the CDR3 had no stop codons and remained in frame with V and J, and every other rearrangement counted as non-productive. CDR3 was defined according to IMGT convention as the region running from the second conserved V-encoded cysteine to the conserved J-encoded phenylalanine. The earlier analysis of 587 of the donors excluded any sequence lacking an unambiguous match to a single V gene segment. In an earlier analysis of approximately 500 of the donors, a V segment was called functional when productive rearrangements were above 56.7%, and segregating when the standard deviation between donors exceeded 5%. To diagnose cytomegalovirus status from the catalog of TCR beta chain sequences, a statistical classification framework was built. V and J gene assignment, in a later analysis, came from comparing TCR nucleotide sequences with IMGT/GENE-DB human TR gene sequences. Using the TCRdist pipeline, a later analysis assigned CDR3 sequences along with most-parsimonious VDJ recombination scenarios. A later analysis defined each TCR beta chain by its CDR3 amino acid sequence plus V-gene family, and excluded reads lacking a unique V-gene family. In a later analysis, approximately 640 highly shared, low-generation-probability nucleotide sequences were removed to address suspected cross-contamination and a sequencing artifact. For each public chain, a later analysis derived a clonal expansion index from normalized ranks of inferred template counts within each repertoire. In a later analysis, generation probabilities were computed using a VDJ recombination model fitted to out-of-frame rearrangements, and the results were checked against IGoR. Hypergeometric tests were used in a later analysis to score TCR-TCR, TCR-HLA and TCR-CMV co-occurrence, with a repertoire-size bias correction applied to the TCR pairs. False discovery rates were estimated in a later analysis by permuting HLA or CMV assignments 20 times. In a later analysis, co-occurring TCRs were grouped using DBSCAN, with TCRdist sequence similarity added in when clustering inside HLA-allele-positive subsets. For co-occurrence clustering, repertoires with fewer than 30,000 or more than 120,000 public chains were excluded, along with a handful of repertoires with anomalous nucleotide sharing. TCRdb's version of the immuneACCESS table is confined to in-frame rearrangements and falls short of the full clone set. An unresolved V gene accounts for under half of the shortfall where checked; the remainder is of unknown origin. V, J and clone size reflect that table, while D and trimming were determined from the DNA. Across this sample there are roughly 150,000 clones, with over 70% seen only once. The ten largest clones add up to about 6.5% of the sample.

Sequencing was carried out using PBMCs. The receptor comes from a man aged 25 to 45 in good health and CMV-seronegative. The V and J segments used are TRBV19 and TRBJ1-1; 8 central nucleotides agree with TRBD1. The DNA reads TGTGCCAGTAGTCGCCCAGGGGGCATCACTGAAGCTTTCTTT. Translated, it gives CASSRPGGITEAFF.